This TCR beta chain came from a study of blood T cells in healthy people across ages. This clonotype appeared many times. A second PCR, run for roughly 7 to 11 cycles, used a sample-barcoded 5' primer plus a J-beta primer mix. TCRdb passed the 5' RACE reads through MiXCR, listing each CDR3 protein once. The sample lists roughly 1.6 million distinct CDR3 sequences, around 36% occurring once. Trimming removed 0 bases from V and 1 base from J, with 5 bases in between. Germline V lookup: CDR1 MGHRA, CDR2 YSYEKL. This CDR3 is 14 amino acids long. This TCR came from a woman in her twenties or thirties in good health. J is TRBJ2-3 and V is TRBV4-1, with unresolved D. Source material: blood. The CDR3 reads CASSQDPRTDTQYF. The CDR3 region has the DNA TGCGCCAGCAGCCAAGATCCCCGCACAGATACGCAGTATTTT.